Listed here are 6 T cell receptor beta chains from one sample, sequenced in a study of blood T cell repertoires in COVID-19. Profiling relied on immunoSEQ multiplex PCR, and the TCRdb table lists in-frame clones only, not all of them. The sample consists of 200,000 to 250,000 clones, roughly nine tenths of them appearing once. Sequenced sample: PBMCs or T cells enriched from blood (not recorded which). These receptors all stem from a man younger than 45 who had recovered from COVID-19.

The V call is TRBV5-5, the J call TRBJ2-1; TRBD1 agrees at 7 bases. This CDR3 is 16 amino acids long. V lost 5 bases and J lost 8; bases outside the gene matches: 16. Germline V gene sequence: CDR1 SGHKS, CDR2 YYEKEE (reference sequence). The CDR3 DNA reads as TGTGCCAGCAGAAAACAAGGGGGCCTGATAATCGATGAGCAGTTCTTC. Translated: CASRKQGGLIIDEQFF.

The chain links TRBV4-1 to TRBJ2-1, with TRBD1 identical over 10 bases. The CDR3 runs 15 residues. Losses at the gene ends were 4 bases for V and 6 bases for J; bases not matched to a gene: 6. Germline CDR1 is MGHRA and CDR2 is YSYEKL. The CDR3, as DNA: TGCGCCAGCAGCCCGGGACAGGGGCCGGGCAATGAGCAGTTCTTC. Translated, it gives CASSPGQGPGNEQFF.

The V call is TRBV7-8, the J call TRBJ2-2; TRBD1 is a possible D gene (6 bases). This CDR3 has 16 amino acids. In germline, CDR1 is SGHVS, CDR2 FQNEAQ. Trimming pared 5 bases from V and 1 base from J, leaving 14 bases between. The CDR3 loop reads CASSINRVGNTGELFF. CDR3 DNA sequence: TGTGCCAGCAGCATAAACAGGGTCGGGAACACCGGGGAGCTGTTTTTT.

This clone was seen a single time. V usage is TRBV28 and J usage is TRBJ1-4, with TRBD1 as a possible D gene (5 bases). Trimming removed 6 bases from V and 5 bases from J, with 13 bases in between. Germline V gives CDR1 MDHEN, CDR2 SYDVKM. CDR3 size: 14 residues. The CDR3 sequence: CASSPGVFNEKLFF. The CDR3 region has the DNA TGTGCCAGCAGCCCGGGGGTCTTCAATGAAAAACTGTTTTTT.

CDR3 amino acids: CASSQGIQGNTIYF. CDR3 nucleotide sequence: TGTGCCAGCAGCCAAGGTATACAGGGAAACACCATATATTTT. V gene TRBV3-1 (or the pseudogene TRBV3-2) combines with J gene TRBJ1-3; D remains ambiguous. The germline V and J ends were trimmed by 1 base and 4 bases, with 8 bases remaining between them. Germline loops: CDR1 LGHDT, CDR2 YNNKEL (reference sequence). The CDR3 extends over 14 amino acids.

The chain carries TRBV19 and TRBJ2-7, with D perhaps matching TRBD2 (6 bases). The germline gives CDR1 LNHDA, CDR2 SQIVND (reference sequence). This CDR3 comprises 15 residues. Trimming removed 8 bases at V and 0 bases at J, with 17 bases between. CDR3 nucleotides: TGTGCCAGTTCCCTCCGCGGCGGGGCCTCCTACGAGCAGTACTTC. Translated, it gives CASSLRGGASYEQYF.